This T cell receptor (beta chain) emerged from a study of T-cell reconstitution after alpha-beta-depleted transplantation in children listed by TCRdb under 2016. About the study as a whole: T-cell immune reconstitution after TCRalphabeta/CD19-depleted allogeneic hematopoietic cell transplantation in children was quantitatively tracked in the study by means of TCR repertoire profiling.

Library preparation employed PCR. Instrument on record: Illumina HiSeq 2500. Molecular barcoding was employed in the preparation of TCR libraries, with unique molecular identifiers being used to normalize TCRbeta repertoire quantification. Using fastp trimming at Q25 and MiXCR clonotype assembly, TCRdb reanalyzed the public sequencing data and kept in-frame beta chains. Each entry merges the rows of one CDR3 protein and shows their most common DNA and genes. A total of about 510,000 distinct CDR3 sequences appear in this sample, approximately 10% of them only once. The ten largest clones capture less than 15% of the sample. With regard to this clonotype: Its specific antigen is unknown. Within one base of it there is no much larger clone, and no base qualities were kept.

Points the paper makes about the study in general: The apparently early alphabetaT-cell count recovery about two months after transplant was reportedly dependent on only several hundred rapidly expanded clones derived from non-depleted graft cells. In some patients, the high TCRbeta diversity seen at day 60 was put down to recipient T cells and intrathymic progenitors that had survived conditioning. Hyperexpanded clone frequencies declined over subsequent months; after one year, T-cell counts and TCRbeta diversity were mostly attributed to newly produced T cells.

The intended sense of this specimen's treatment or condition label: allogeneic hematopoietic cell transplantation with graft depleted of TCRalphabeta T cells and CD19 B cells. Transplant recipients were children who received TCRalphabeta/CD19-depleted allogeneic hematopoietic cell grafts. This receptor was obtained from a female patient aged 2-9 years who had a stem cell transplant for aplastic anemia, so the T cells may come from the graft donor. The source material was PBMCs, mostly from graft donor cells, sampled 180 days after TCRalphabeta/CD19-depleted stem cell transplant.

The CDR3 protein sequence reads: CASSFPAGGVMDTQYF. Here is the DNA: TGTGCCAGCAGCTTTCCGGCGGGAGGGGTCATGGATACGCAGTATTTT. The chain couples TRBV7-9 to TRBJ2-3, and 9 bases in between align with TRBD2. CDR1 and CDR2 are drawn from the germline V gene (reference sequence): SEHNR, FQNEAQ. At the junction V is shortened by 3 bases and J by 6 bases; bases outside the gene matches: 10. From the cysteine up to the phenylalanine, the CDR3 has a length of 16 residues. Of all the DNA, just the CDR3 is kept, 48 bases in frame from base 1.